This T cell receptor beta chain originates from a study of siplizumab effects on memory and regulatory T cells (dated 2019 in TCRdb). Regarding the research as a whole: The study examined how the anti-CD2 antibody siplizumab affects alloreactive T-cell subsets in allogeneic mixed lymphocyte reactions built from human PBMCs. The full study reports these points: In reactions with siplizumab, an average of approximately 69% of mappable alloreactive CD4+ clones were Treg-derived, compared with 25% to 30% in control reactions. Whether proliferating Tregs from siplizumab cultures actually had suppressive function was not functionally confirmed. Because sequences at frequencies below about 10^-5 were poorly captured, only a minor fraction of alloreactive clones could be mapped back to unstimulated subsets. The cumulative frequency of alloreactive sequences that could be traced back to unstimulated CD4+ memory T cells was significantly reduced by siplizumab. Unstimulated naive T cells appeared to be more diverse than memory T cells, and naive cells seemed to make a substantial contribution to the alloresponse. About 80-96% of proliferating CD4+ or CD8+ clones could not be given a naive or memory phenotype.

The method was the immunoSEQ multiplex PCR assay. Roughly 100,000 TCR templates per sample were assayed on the deep sequencing platform. Genomic DNA extracted from sorted T cells was used for TCRbeta CDR3 sequencing. Under the source paper's analysis protocol: The R programming language was used for clonal analysis of the TCRbeta CDR3 data. Comparing unstimulated samples against CFSE-low samples taken after the reaction was how alloreactive CD4+ and CD8+ clones were defined. By matching sequences to the repertoires of sorted unstimulated Treg and non-Treg cells, each alloreactive CD4+ clone was assigned a regulatory or non-regulatory origin. The source is immuneACCESS, and TCRdb retained only in-frame sequences with V and J called. Part of the clones is not carried over; for the studies checked, unresolved V genes explain less than half of this, and the remainder is unexplained. The V and J calls and clone size were taken over from that table, and D and trimming were inferred from the DNA. The sample contains about 72,000 clones, about 90% of them found a single time. The top ten hold around 28% of the sample.

CDR3 length: 15 amino acids, cysteine to phenylalanine. Of the read, only the CDR3 DNA is kept; its 45 bases are in frame from base 1. The germline V gene sets CDR1 to SGDLS and CDR2 to YYNGEE. V sheds 6 bases and J sheds 0 bases, leaving 13 bases between their ends. A word on this clone: No cognate antigen has been identified for it. No quality values exist for individual bases; no much larger clone is one base distant.

Sorted unstimulated T cells and proliferating T cells recovered from mixed lymphocyte reactions underwent TCRbeta CDR3 sequencing. Fresh whole blood from fewer than 11 HLA-typed healthy donors was used to isolate PBMCs. This TCR derives from a human donor in good health. The source material was CD8+ T cells sorted from blood. The V gene is TRBV9 and the J gene is TRBJ2-1; confidence is insufficient to name the D gene. The bases are TGTGCCAGCACGCCCGCCTTGAGCTCCTACAATGAGCAGTTCTTC. It encodes CASTPALSSYNEQFF.